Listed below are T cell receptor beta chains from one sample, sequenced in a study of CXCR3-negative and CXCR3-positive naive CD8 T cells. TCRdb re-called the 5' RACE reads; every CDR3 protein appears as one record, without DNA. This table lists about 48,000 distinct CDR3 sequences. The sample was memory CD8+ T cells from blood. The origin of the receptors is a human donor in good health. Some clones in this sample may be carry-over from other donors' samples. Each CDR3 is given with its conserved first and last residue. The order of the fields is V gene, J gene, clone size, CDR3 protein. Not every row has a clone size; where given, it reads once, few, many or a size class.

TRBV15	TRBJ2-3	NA	CATSSHRVYTDTQYF
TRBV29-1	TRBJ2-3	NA	CSVEETEALDTQYF
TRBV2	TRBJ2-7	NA	CASNPGQEDYEQYF
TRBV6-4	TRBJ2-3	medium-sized	CASSESSGVPTDTQYF
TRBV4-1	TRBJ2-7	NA	CASSHPLTSGGADEQYF
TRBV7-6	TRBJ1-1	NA	CASSLLNTEAFF
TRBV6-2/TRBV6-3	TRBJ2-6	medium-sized	CASSVSGSGANVLTF
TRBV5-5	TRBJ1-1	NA	CASSLQGPAAFF
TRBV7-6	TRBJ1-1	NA	CASSHGQGAATEAFF
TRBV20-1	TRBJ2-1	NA	CSARDLGGGEHNEQFF
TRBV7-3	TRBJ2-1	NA	CASSLGAGNEQFF
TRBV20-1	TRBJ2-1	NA	CSAYLQGGLDEQFF
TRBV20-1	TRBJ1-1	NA	CSAGPAAEAFF
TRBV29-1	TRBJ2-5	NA	CSVEVLQGRQETQYF
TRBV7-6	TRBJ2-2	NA	CASSLAGTGELFF
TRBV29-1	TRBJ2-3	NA	CSVEVGTPQKTDTQYF
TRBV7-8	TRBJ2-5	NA	CASSLSEWGEETQYF
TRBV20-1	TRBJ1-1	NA	CSAGGGHRGFEAFF
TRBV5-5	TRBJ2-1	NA	CASTSAYNEQFF
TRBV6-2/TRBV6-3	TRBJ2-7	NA	CASSYPPSSGDPYEQYF
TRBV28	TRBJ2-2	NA	CATKSPNQEVTGELFF
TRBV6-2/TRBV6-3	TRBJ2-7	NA	CASSYGRVSEQYF
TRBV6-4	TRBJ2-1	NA	CASSDSMEGVNEQFF
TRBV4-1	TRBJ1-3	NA	CASSQESLPGGDTIYF
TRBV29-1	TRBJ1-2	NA	CSVEEVYGYTF
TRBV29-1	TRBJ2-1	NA	CSAWIHPVEGSSYNEQFF
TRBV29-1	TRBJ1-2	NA	CSVDSGYGGYTF
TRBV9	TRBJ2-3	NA	CASSGSSSGWGDTQYF
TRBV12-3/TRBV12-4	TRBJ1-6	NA	CASRSAGAAALSLHF
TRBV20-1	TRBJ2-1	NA	CSAPDYQYNEQFF
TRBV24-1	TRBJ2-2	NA	CATSDPRDRGFGELFF
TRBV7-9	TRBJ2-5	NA	CASGLAGQETQYF
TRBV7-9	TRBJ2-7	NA	CASSPPATARMYEQYF
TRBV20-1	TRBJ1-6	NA	CSAAGAGNTAYNSPLHF
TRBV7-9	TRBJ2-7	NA	CASSPLAGGPDEQYF
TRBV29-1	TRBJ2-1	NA	CSVVMTSYNEQFF
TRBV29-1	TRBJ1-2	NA	CSVDNSNYGYTF
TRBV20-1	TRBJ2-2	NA	CSARGLAGTNTGELFF
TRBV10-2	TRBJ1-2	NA	CASSAETVHYGYTF
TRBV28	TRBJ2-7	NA	CASSFLSYEQYF
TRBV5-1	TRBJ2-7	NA	CASSFQIPGQGSYEQYF
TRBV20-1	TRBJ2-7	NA	CSAQDGESSYEQYF
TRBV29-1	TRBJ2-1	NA	CSVDARAGDHNEQFF
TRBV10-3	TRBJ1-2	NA	CAISAEGAGYGYTF
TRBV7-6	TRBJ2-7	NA	CASSLIRGHEQYF
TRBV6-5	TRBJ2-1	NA	CASRVAGGLIEQFF
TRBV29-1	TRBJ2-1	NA	CSAYSSGYNEQFF
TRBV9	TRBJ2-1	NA	CASSVYDISYNEQFF
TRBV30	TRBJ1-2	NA	CAWTQGGGYTF
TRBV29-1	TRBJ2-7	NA	CSVLRQGSYEQYF
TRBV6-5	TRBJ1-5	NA	CASSYDRSNQPQHF